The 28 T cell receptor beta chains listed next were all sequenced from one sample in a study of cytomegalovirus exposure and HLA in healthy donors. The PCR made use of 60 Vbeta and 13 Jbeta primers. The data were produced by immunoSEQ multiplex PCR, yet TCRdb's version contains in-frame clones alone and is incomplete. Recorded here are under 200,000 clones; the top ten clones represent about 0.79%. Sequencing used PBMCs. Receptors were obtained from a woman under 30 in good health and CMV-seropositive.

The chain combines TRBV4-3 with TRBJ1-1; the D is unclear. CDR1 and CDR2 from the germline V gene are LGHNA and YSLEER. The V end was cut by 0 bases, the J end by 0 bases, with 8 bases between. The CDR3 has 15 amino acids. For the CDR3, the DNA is TGCGCCAGCAGCCAAGATGTTCGGTTGAACACTGAAGCTTTCTTT. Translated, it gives CASSQDVRLNTEAFF.

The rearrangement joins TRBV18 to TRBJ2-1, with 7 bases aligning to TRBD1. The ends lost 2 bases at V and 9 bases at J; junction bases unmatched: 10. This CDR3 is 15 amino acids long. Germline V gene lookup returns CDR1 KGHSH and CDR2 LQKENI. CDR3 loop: CASSPSTLPGGEQFF. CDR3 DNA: TGTGCCAGCTCACCATCTACGTTGCCAGGGGGTGAGCAGTTCTTC.

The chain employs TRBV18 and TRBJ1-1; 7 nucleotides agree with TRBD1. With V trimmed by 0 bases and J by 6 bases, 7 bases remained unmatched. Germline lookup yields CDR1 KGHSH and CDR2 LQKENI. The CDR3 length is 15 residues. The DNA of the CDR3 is TGTGCCAGCTCACCACCCTTAGGGGGCTCTTCTGAAGCTTTCTTT. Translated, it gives CASSPPLGGSSEAFF.

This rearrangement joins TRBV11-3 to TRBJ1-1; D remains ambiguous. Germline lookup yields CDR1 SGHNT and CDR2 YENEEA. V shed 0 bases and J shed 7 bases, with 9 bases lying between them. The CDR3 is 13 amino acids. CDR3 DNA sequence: TGTGCCAGCAGCTTAGATCGACTCAGTGAAGCTTTCTTT. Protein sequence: CASSLDRLSEAFF.

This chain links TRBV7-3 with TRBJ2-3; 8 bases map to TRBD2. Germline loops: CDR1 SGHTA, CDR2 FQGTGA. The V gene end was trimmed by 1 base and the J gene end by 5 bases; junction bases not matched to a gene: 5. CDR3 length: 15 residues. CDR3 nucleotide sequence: TGTGCCAGCAGCTTAATGGCGGGGGGCCGAGATACGCAGTATTTT. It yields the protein CASSLMAGGRDTQYF.

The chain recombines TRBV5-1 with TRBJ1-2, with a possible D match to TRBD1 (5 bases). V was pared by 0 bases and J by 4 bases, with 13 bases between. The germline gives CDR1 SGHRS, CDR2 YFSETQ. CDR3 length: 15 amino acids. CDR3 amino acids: CASSLGQSLGYGYTF. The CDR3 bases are TGCGCCAGCAGCTTGGGACAGAGTCTAGGCTATGGCTACACCTTC.

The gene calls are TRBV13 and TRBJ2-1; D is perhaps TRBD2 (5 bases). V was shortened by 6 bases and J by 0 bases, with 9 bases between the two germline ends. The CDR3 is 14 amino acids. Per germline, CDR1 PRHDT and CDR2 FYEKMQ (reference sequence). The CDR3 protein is CASRAGSSYNEQFF. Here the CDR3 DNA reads TGTGCCAGCAGGGCGGGTAGCTCCTACAATGAGCAGTTCTTC. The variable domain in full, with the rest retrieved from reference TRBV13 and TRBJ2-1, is AAGVIQSPRHLIKEKRETATLKCYPIPRHDTVYWYQQGPGQDPQFLISFYEKMQSDKGSIPDRFSAQQFSDYHSELNMSSLELGDSALYFCASRAGSSYNEQFFGPGTRLTVL.

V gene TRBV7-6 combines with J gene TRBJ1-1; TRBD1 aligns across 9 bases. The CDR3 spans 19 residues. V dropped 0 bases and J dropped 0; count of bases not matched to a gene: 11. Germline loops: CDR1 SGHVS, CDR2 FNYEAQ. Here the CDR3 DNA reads TGTGCCAGCAGCTTAGCCGGGACAGGGTTCGAATCGTTGAACACTGAAGCTTTCTTT. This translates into CASSLAGTGFESLNTEAFF.

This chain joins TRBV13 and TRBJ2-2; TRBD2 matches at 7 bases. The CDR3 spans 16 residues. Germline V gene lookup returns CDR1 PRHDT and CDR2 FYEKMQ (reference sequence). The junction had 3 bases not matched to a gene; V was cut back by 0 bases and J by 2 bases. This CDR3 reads CASSLGLADNTGELFF. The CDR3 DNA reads TGTGCCAGCAGCTTAGGGCTAGCGGATAACACCGGGGAGCTGTTTTTT. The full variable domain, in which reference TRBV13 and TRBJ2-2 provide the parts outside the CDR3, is AAGVIQSPRHLIKEKRETATLKCYPIPRHDTVYWYQQGPGQDPQFLISFYEKMQSDKGSIPDRFSAQQFSDYHSELNMSSLELGDSALYFCASSLGLADNTGELFFGEGSRLTVL.

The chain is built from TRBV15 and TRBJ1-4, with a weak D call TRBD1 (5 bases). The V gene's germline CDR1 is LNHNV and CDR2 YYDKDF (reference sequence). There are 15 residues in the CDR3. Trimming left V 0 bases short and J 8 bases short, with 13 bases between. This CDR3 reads CATSREGREWEKLFF. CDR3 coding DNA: TGTGCCACCAGCAGAGAGGGCAGGGAATGGGAAAAACTGTTTTTT.

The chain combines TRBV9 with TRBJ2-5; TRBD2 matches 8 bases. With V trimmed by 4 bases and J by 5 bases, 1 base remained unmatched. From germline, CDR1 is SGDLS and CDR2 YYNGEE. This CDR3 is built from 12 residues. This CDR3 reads CASSPGGETQYF. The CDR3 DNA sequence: TGTGCCAGCAGCCCGGGGGGGGAGACCCAGTACTTC.

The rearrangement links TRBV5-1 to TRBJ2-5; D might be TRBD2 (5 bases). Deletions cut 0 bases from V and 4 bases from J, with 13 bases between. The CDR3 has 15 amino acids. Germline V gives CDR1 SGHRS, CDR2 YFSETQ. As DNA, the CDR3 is TGCGCCAGCAGCTTGGGGGGTGGACTCCGAGAGACCCAGTACTTC. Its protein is CASSLGGGLRETQYF.

CDR3 loop: CASSAGQGQGNTIYF. For the CDR3, the DNA is TGTGCCAGCAGCGCGGGACAGGGTCAGGGAAACACCATATATTTT. The chain couples TRBV9 to TRBJ1-3; 9 nucleotides match TRBD1. The CDR3 covers 15 residues. V trimming: 3 bases; J trimming: 4 bases; junction bases outside the gene matches: 5. Looked up from germline, CDR1 is SGDLS and CDR2 is YYNGEE. Full variable domain (rest looked up from reference TRBV9 and TRBJ1-3): DSGVTQTPKHLITATGQRVTLRCSPRSGDLSVYWYQQSLDQGLQFLIQYYNGEERAKGNILERFSAQQFPDLHSELNLSSLELGDSALYFCASSAGQGQGNTIYFGEGSWLTVV.

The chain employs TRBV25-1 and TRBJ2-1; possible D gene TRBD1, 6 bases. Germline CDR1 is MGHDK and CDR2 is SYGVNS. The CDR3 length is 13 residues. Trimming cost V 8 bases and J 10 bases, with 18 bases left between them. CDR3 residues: CASGVGGGREQFF. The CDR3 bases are TGTGCCAGCGGGGTGGGTGGGGGCAGGGAGCAGTTCTTC.

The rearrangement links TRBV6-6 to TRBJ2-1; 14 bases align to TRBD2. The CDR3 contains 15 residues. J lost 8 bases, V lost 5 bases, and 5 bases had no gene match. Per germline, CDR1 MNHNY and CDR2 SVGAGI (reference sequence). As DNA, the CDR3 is TGTGCCAGCAGTAAGACTAGCGGGGGGGCCGATGAGCAGTTCTTC. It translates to CASSKTSGGADEQFF.

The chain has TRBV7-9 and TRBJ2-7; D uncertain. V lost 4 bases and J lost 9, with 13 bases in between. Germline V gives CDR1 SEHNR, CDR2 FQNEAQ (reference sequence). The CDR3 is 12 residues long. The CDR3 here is CASSSPLGRQYF. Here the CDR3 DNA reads TGTGCCAGCAGCTCCCCTCTGGGCCGGCAGTACTTC.

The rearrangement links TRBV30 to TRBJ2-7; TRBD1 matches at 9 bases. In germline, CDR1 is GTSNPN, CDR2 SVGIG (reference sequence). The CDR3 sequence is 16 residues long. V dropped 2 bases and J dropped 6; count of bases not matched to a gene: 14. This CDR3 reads CAWSRIPGQGISEQYF. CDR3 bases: TGTGCCTGGAGTCGAATACCGGGACAGGGCATATCCGAGCAGTACTTC.

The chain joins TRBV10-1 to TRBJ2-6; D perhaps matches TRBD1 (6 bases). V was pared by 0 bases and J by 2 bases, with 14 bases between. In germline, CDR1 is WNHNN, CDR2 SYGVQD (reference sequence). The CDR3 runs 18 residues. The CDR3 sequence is CASSESGQGFAGANVLTF. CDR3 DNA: TGCGCCAGCAGTGAGTCGGGGCAGGGGTTCGCTGGGGCCAACGTCCTGACTTTC.

As DNA, the CDR3 is TGTGCCATCAGTGATGACAGGGACTATGGCTACACCTTC. It yields the protein CAISDDRDYGYTF. V and J are TRBV10-3 and TRBJ1-2; 7 bases agree with TRBD1. The germline CDR1 and CDR2 sequences are ENHRY and SYGVKD. The CDR3 extends over 13 amino acids. V lost 3 bases to trimming and J lost 3 bases; unmatched junction nucleotides: 1.

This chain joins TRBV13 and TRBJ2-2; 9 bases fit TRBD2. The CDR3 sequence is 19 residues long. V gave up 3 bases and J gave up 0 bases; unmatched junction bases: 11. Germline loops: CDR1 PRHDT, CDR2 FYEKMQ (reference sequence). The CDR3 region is CASSFESGGLLSNTGELFF. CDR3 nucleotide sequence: TGTGCCAGCAGCTTCGAGAGCGGGGGGTTATTATCGAACACCGGGGAGCTGTTTTTT. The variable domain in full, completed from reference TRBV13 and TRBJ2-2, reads AAGVIQSPRHLIKEKRETATLKCYPIPRHDTVYWYQQGPGQDPQFLISFYEKMQSDKGSIPDRFSAQQFSDYHSELNMSSLELGDSALYFCASSFESGGLLSNTGELFFGEGSRLTVL.

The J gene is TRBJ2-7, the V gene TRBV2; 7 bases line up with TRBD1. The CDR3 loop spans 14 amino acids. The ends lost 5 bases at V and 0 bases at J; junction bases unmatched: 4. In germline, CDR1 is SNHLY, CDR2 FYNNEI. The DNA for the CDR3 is TGTGCCAGCAGTCTGACAGGGAGCTCCTACGAGCAGTACTTC. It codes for CASSLTGSSYEQYF.

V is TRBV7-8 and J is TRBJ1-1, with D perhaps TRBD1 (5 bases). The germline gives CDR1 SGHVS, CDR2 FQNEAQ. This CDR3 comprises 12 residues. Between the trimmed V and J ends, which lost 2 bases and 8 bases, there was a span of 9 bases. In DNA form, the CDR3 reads TGTGCCAGCAGCTTACCGAACAGGGAAGCTTTCTTT. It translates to CASSLPNREAFF.

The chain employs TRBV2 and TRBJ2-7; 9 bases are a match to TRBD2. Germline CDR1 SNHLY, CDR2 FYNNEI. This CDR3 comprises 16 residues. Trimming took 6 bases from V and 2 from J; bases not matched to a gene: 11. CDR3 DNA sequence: TGTGCCAGCAGGGACACTAGCGGGTCCCCGCCCTACGAGCAGTACTTC. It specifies CASRDTSGSPPYEQYF.

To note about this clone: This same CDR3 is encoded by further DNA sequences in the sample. The CDR3 loop is CASSPGQGANQPQHF. The CDR3 region has the DNA TGTGCCAGCTCACCGGGACAGGGGGCCAATCAGCCCCAGCATTTT. The genes are TRBV18 and TRBJ1-5, with 12 bases fitting TRBD1. CDR3 size: 15 residues. Germline V lookup: CDR1 KGHSH, CDR2 LQKENI. V was pared by 3 bases and J by 3 bases, with 0 bases of the junction left unmatched.

The CDR3 DNA reads TGCGCCAGCAGCCAAGCTCCTCTGACAGGGATACCCTATAATTCACCCCTCCACTTT. This gives the protein CASSQAPLTGIPYNSPLHF. The gene calls are TRBV4-1 and TRBJ1-6, with TRBD1 matching 7 bases. Germline CDR1 is MGHRA and CDR2 is YSYEKL. V dropped 1 base and J dropped 2; count of bases not matched to a gene: 11. The CDR3 is 19 amino acids.

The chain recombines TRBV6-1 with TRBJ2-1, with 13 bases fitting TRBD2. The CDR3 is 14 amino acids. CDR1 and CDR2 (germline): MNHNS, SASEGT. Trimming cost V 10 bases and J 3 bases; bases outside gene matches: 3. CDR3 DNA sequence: TGTGCCACCGGACTAGCGGGAGTCTACAATGAGCAGTTCTTC. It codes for CATGLAGVYNEQFF.

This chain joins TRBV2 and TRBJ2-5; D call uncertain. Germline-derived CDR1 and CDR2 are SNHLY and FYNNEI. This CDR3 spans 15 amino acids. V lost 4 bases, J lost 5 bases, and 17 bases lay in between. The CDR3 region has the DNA TGTGCCAGCAGTGGCGTGGAGACCGCTGGGGAGACCCAGTACTTC. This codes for CASSGVETAGETQYF.

The CDR3 loop is CASSNYPEAGLDEQYF. The DNA for the CDR3 is TGCGCCAGCAGCAATTACCCCGAGGCTGGTCTCGACGAGCAGTACTTC. The V call is TRBV5-1, the J call TRBJ2-7; D is unclear. V lost 4 bases, J lost 5 bases, and 22 bases lay in between. Germline V gives CDR1 SGHRS, CDR2 YFSETQ. The CDR3 sequence is 16 residues long. The whole variable domain, remainder taken from reference TRBV5-1 and TRBJ2-7, is KAGVTQTPRYLIKTRGQQVTLSCSPISGHRSVSWYQQTPGQGLQFLFEYFSETQRNKGNFPGRFSGRQFSNSRSEMNVSTLELGDSALYLCASSNYPEAGLDEQYFGPGTRLTVT.